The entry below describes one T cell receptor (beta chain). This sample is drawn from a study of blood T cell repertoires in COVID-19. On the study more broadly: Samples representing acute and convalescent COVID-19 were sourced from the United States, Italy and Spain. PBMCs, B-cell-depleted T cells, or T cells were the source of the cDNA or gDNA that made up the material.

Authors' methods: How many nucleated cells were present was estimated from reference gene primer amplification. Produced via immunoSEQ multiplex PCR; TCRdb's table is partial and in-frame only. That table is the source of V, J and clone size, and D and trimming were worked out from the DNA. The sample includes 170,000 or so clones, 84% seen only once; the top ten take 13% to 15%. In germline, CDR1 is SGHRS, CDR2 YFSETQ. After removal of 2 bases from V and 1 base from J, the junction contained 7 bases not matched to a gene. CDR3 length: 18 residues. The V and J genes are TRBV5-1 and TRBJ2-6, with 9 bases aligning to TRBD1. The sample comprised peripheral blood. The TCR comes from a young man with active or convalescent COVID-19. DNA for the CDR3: TGCGCCAGCAGCTTCACCGGGACAGGGAATTCTGGGGCCAACGTCCTGACTTTC. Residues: CASSFTGTGNSGANVLTF. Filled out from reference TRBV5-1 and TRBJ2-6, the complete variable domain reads KAGVTQTPRYLIKTRGQQVTLSCSPISGHRSVSWYQQTPGQGLQFLFEYFSETQRNKGNFPGRFSGRQFSNSRSEMNVSTLELGDSALYLCASSFTGTGNSGANVLTFGAGSRLTVL.